This TCR beta chain was identified in a study of molecular identifiers for immune sequencing clone quantification. Previously described methods with listed TCR primers produced the bulk TCR libraries. Each CDR3 protein gets one entry after TCRdb re-called the PCR reads with MiXCR. The sample lists more than 250,000 distinct CDR3 sequences, roughly 23% seen once, with 0.7% to 0.9% in the top ten. This clonotype was detected only a few times. V was trimmed by 4 bases and J by 1 base, leaving 4 bases between them. CDR3 length: 12 amino acids. Germline V gene lookup returns CDR1 SNHLY and CDR2 FYNNEI. The source of this sequence is a human donor in good health. Some libraries in this study had Jurkat cell RNA spiked in. The chain is built from TRBV2 and TRBJ1-1; D gene unclear. Sequencing was done on a sample of naive CD8+ T cells from blood, with Jurkat cell RNA spiked in. Described subset: FACS-sorted CD8+CD4-CCR7+CD45RA+ naive T cells. The CDR3 reads CASSAGNTEAFF. CDR3 DNA: TGTGCCAGCAGTGCAGGGAACACTGAAGCTTTCTTT.